This T cell receptor beta chain was observed in a study of blood T cell repertoires in COVID-19. The wider study: Specimens from acute and convalescent COVID-19 originated in the United States, Italy and Spain. T cells, B-cell-depleted T cells, or PBMCs supplied cDNA or gDNA.

Clones were sequenced by immunoSEQ multiplex PCR, and TCRdb holds only the in-frame ones, with some missing. This table holds over 20,000 clones, approximately 80% found once. V dropped 0 bases and J dropped 5 bases, with 14 bases sitting between them. From germline, CDR1 is SGDLS and CDR2 YYNGEE. This CDR3 region has 15 residues. The sequence was collected from a man between 65 and 79 years old with acute or convalescent COVID-19. This chain connects TRBV9 to TRBJ1-1, with unresolved D. The sample consisted of peripheral blood. The CDR3 bases are TGTGCCAGCAGCGTAGCTTTGATGCCGCGGACTGAAGCTTTCTTT. Encoded protein: CASSVALMPRTEAFF.